One sample yielded the 9 T cell receptor beta chains listed below, sequenced in a study of human thymus T cells. The protocol was immunoSEQ multiplex PCR, while the TCRdb copy is restricted to in-frame clones and leaves out a portion. The table has fewer than 55,000 clones, 94% seen once. The sequenced sample consisted of blood. All receptors derive from a boy younger than two with a congenital heart defect but otherwise immunologically healthy.

V usage is TRBV4-3 and J usage is TRBJ2-2; no definite D call. With 1 base removed from V and 4 bases from J, the gap between germline ends came to 4 bases. This CDR3 is 13 amino acids long. Germline CDR1 is LGHNA and CDR2 is YSLEER. CDR3 amino acids: CASSQGFTGELFF. The DNA of the CDR3 is TGCGCCAGCAGCCAAGGGTTCACCGGGGAGCTGTTTTTT.

The chain joins TRBV7-2 to TRBJ1-6; TRBD1 aligns across 7 bases. V dropped 5 bases and J dropped 3; count of bases not matched to a gene: 7. Looked up from germline, CDR1 is SGHTA and CDR2 is FQGNSA. The CDR3 sequence is 16 residues long. CDR3 protein: CASSPRQGNYNSPLHF. The CDR3 coding sequence is TGTGCCAGCAGCCCCCGACAGGGTAACTATAATTCACCCCTCCACTTT.

The rearrangement links TRBV4-1 to TRBJ2-7; 12 nucleotides match TRBD2. V was clipped by 3 bases and J by 3 bases; unmatched bases: 0. Germline V lookup: CDR1 MGHRA, CDR2 YSYEKL. The CDR3 contains 14 residues. CDR3 loop: CASSQGLAGYEQYF. The CDR3 DNA reads TGCGCCAGCAGCCAGGGACTAGCGGGCTACGAGCAGTACTTC.

The chain links TRBV7-2 to TRBJ2-5; the D gene is possibly TRBD1 (5 bases). Germline assignment: CDR1 SGHTA and CDR2 FQGNSA. Trimming stripped 3 bases from V and 0 bases from J, with 5 bases between. This CDR3 spans 13 amino acids. The CDR3 sequence is CASSLDNQETQYF. The DNA of the CDR3 is TGTGCCAGCAGCTTGGACAACCAAGAGACCCAGTACTTC.

The genes are TRBV10-3 and TRBJ2-4; TRBD2 matches 7 bases. V lost 6 bases, J lost 5 bases, and 7 bases stayed unmatched. The CDR3 sequence is 14 residues long. Looked up from germline, CDR1 is ENHRY and CDR2 is SYGVKD. The chain's CDR3 is CAIREGLRENIQYF. The CDR3 DNA follows: TGTGCCATCAGGGAGGGACTACGGGAAAACATTCAGTACTTC.

The gene calls are TRBV4-1 and TRBJ1-5; TRBD1 might be the D (6 bases). Trimming cost V 1 base and J 2 bases, with 21 bases left between them. The CDR3 length is 19 residues. The V gene's germline CDR1 is MGHRA and CDR2 YSYEKL. The CDR3 loop reads CASSQVWRGRGGRNQPQHF. Written as DNA, the CDR3 is TGCGCCAGCAGCCAAGTTTGGAGGGGCAGGGGCGGACGCAATCAGCCCCAGCATTTT.

The V and J genes are TRBV5-1 and TRBJ1-2; TRBD1 aligns across 8 bases. The CDR3 is 13 residues long. J gave up 7 bases and V 3 bases, and 5 bases lay outside the gene matches. The V gene's germline CDR1 is SGHRS and CDR2 YFSETQ. DNA of the CDR3: TGCGCCAGCAGCTCGGGCAGGGGGCTTGGCTACACCTTC. Protein product: CASSSGRGLGYTF. The variable domain in full, with the rest retrieved from reference TRBV5-1 and TRBJ1-2, is KAGVTQTPRYLIKTRGQQVTLSCSPISGHRSVSWYQQTPGQGLQFLFEYFSETQRNKGNFPGRFSGRQFSNSRSEMNVSTLELGDSALYLCASSSGRGLGYTFGSGTRLTVV.

V and J are TRBV4-3 and TRBJ1-1; perhaps TRBD1 as D (5 bases). The germline CDR1 and CDR2 sequences are LGHNA and YSLEER. The V and J ends lost 3 bases and 4 bases respectively, with 24 bases between them. This CDR3 has 18 amino acids. CDR3 region: CASSHEGVTGRRGTEAFF. The CDR3 DNA follows: TGCGCCAGCAGCCATGAAGGTGTTACGGGACGCCGGGGCACTGAAGCTTTCTTT.

The chain joins TRBV6-5 to TRBJ2-3, with 12 bases matching TRBD2. This CDR3 is built from 14 residues. CDR1 MNHEY and CDR2 SVGAGI come from the germline V gene. V was clipped by 7 bases and J by 9 bases; unmatched bases: 8. The CDR3 nucleotides read TGTGCCAGCAAACCGGGACTAGCGGGTAACACGCAGTATTTT. As protein: CASKPGLAGNTQYF.